The T cell receptor beta chain described here comes from a study of Ad26.COV2.S vaccination and SARS-CoV-2 variants (dated by TCRdb to the early 2020s). At the level of the whole study: Vaccine-arm donors were drawn from COV1001, a multicentre, randomized, double-blind, placebo-controlled phase I-IIa trial of Ad26.COV2.S in healthy adults. Ad26.COV2.S was administered intramuscularly at a dose of 5x10^10 or 1x10^11 viral particles, either as one shot or as two shots given 56 days apart. TCRbeta repertoire sequencing was used to assess the specificity and breadth of SARS-CoV-2-reactive T cell receptors after Ad26.COV2.S vaccination. A total of approximately 30 samples were included in the TCR-sequenced set, comprising approximately 20 Ad26.COV2.S vaccine recipients, 5 placebo recipients and 8 SARS-CoV-2 convalescent individuals. Participants in the trial were split at random into five groups of five each, receiving low-dose or high-dose Ad26.COV2.S once or twice, or else placebo on both occasions. Investigators remained blinded to trial group allocation during experiments and outcome assessment.

V lost 4 bases and J lost 5 bases, and the count of bases not matched to a germline gene is 4. The CDR3, from cysteine to phenylalanine, totals 14 residues. The kept DNA is CDR3 alone, 42 bases in frame from the first base. The CDR1 and CDR2 encoded by the germline V gene are MNHEY and SVGAGI. Overall study outcomes, separate from this receptor: After vaccination, substantial breadth of spike-specific CD8+ and CD4+ T cell responses was reported. Comparing responses between vaccine doses or regimens was not something the study was powered to do. Non-spike TCR breadth was comparable between vaccine and placebo recipients, consistent with the vaccine containing only spike. Compared with placebo recipients, Ad26.COV2.S recipients showed higher spike-specific TCR breadth (P = 0.0014). It was noted by the authors that total T cell responses may have been underestimated by the TCR breadth and depth analyses.

TCRbeta CDR3 regions were sequenced with the immunoSEQ Assay. After extraction, genomic DNA underwent amplification by bias-controlled multiplex PCR, followed by high-throughput sequencing. The original pipeline was this. To quantify the absolute abundance of each unique TCRbeta CDR3 region, sequences were collapsed and filtered. Usable DNA was measured by amplifying reference genes present in all nucleated cells, and TCRbeta template counts were normalized to that usable DNA to estimate T cell fraction. Repertoire TCRs were annotated as SARS-CoV-2-specific when V gene, CDR3 amino acid sequence and J gene were exactly matched to a known reactive TCR set. The reference SARS-CoV-2 TCR set was derived from MIRA and filtered for enrichment in COVID-19-positive ImmuneCODE repertoires, a step that removed public or cross-reactive TCRs. Using the MIRA antigens, annotated TCRs were further analysed by specific ORF or by position within an ORF. Breadth was defined as the number of annotated unique rearrangements divided by the total number of unique productive rearrangements, and depth was defined as the summed frequency of the annotated unique rearrangements. Group comparisons of TCR breadth used two-sided Wilcoxon rank-sum tests. Not all clones reach the TCRdb copy of this immuneACCESS table, which keeps in-frame sequences only. Checked studies attribute under half of the gap to unresolved V genes and leave the rest unexplained. V, J and clone size are those of that table, while D and trimming were read from the DNA. This sample has around 300,000 clones in its table, and 90% of those were observed once. About 5% of the sample is taken by the ten largest.

In this sample, this clone turned up once. Its antigen is not yet known. Nothing much larger sits one base from this clone, and base qualities are not available. This sample's treatment or condition label indicates: around 19 received Ad26.COV2.S at low or high dose, single or two shots; about 5 received placebo; per-sample allocation not given. Repertoires of vaccine and placebo recipients were sequenced from samples taken on day 63 after the first injection. Cohort 1b enrolled 25 to 30 adults aged 18-55 years at a single site in Boston, USA, between 29 July and 7 August 2020. Ad26.COV2.S consisted of a replication-incompetent adenovirus type 26 vector by which a prefusion-stabilized SARS-CoV-2 spike protein from the original Wuhan strain was expressed.

This specimen was peripheral blood, taken in a trial of Ad26.COV2.S vaccine versus placebo. The sequence links TRBV6-5 to TRBJ1-1; 10 junctional bases match TRBD1. This clonotype originated in a person aged 18-65 years who received the Ad26.COV2.S COVID-19 vaccine or a placebo. The CDR3 has the sequence CASSLLDRGTEAFF. Here is the DNA: TGTGCCAGCAGTTTATTGGACAGGGGGACTGAAGCTTTCTTT.